A single sample gave rise to the 8 T cell receptor beta chains below, sequenced in a study of beta chain features in type 1 diabetes. Expressed TCRB transcripts were sequenced because the isolated RNA had all been reverse transcribed beforehand. Generated by immunoSEQ multiplex PCR, the TCRdb table keeps only in-frame clones and is missing some. The table includes some 900,000 clones, 15% to 20% detected once. Sequences were obtained from naive CD4+ T cells from blood. These receptors originate from a woman under 30 in good health.

The chain recombines TRBV6-5 with TRBJ2-7; 9 bases map to TRBD2. The CDR3 has 15 residues. Per germline, CDR1 MNHEY and CDR2 SVGAGI. The ends lost 3 bases at V and 3 bases at J; junction bases unmatched: 6. The CDR3 DNA reads TGTGCCAGCAGTTATAGCGGGAGCACTTACTACGAGCAGTACTTC. Translated: CASSYSGSTYYEQYF.

The chain combines TRBV28 with TRBJ2-1; D is possibly TRBD2 (6 bases). Looked up from germline, CDR1 is MDHEN and CDR2 is SYDVKM. CDR3 length equals 15 residues. The V and J ends lost 5 bases and 5 bases respectively, with 16 bases between them. The CDR3 nucleotides are TGTGCCAGCAGTATAAAGGACTATCGACACAATGAGCAGTTCTTC. The encoded protein is CASSIKDYRHNEQFF.

This clone was seen more than once but under ten times. The gene calls are TRBV7-9 and TRBJ2-2; D not resolved. Germline CDR1 is SEHNR and CDR2 is FQNEAQ (reference sequence). Trimming removed 2 bases from V and 5 bases from J, with 15 bases in between. The CDR3 length is 16 residues. The CDR3 region has the DNA TGTGCCAGCAGCTTACTCCTTCTTCAGCGAACCGGGGAGCTGTTTTTT. As protein: CASSLLLLQRTGELFF.

V and J are TRBV29-1 and TRBJ2-5; a possible D gene is TRBD2 (6 bases). Germline V gene sequence: CDR1 SQVTM, CDR2 ANQGSEA. The V end was cut by 3 bases, the J end by 3 bases, with 11 bases between. The CDR3 has 13 amino acids. CDR3 protein: CSVEVSGKETQYF. CDR3 sequence (DNA): TGCAGCGTTGAGGTTAGCGGCAAAGAGACCCAGTACTTC.

The rearrangement links TRBV14 to TRBJ1-1, with D possibly being TRBD1 (5 bases). The CDR3 contains 15 residues. V shed 4 bases and J shed 10 bases, with 22 bases lying between them. Germline V lookup: CDR1 SGHDN, CDR2 FVKESK. The CDR3 region has the DNA TGTGCCAGCAGCCCCCCCGGGACCGGGCTCGATGGAGCTTTCTTT. It specifies CASSPPGTGLDGAFF. Variable domain in full (rest from reference TRBV14 and TRBJ1-1): EAGVTQFPSHSVIEKGQTVTLRCDPISGHDNLYWYRRVMGKEIKFLLHFVKESKQDESGMPNNRFLAERTGGTYSTLKVQPAELEDSGVYFCASSPPGTGLDGAFFGQGTRLTVV.

A few counts support this clone. CDR3 sequence (DNA): TGTGCCAGCAGCGCCACACAGGTTGCCGGGGAGCTGTTTTTT. Translating gives CASSATQVAGELFF. The V gene is TRBV9, the J gene TRBJ2-2; possible D gene TRBD1, 5 bases. Germline V gene lookup returns CDR1 SGDLS and CDR2 YYNGEE. There are 14 residues in the CDR3. V was cut by 3 bases and J by 6 bases, with 12 bases left in between.

Points on this clone: At one boundary the junction diverges from the germline segment, which might be a read error. V and J are TRBV7-2 and TRBJ1-1; 7 bases are shared with TRBD1. Germline V gene data show CDR1 as SGHTA and CDR2 as FQGNSA. This CDR3 contains 13 residues. CDR3 DNA: TGTGCCAGCAGCCGGGGACAGAACGCTGAAGCTTTCTTT. Translation gives CASSRGQNAEAFF. Full variable domain (remainder filled in from reference TRBV7-2 and TRBJ1-1): GAGVSQSPSNKVTEKGKDVELRCDPISGHTALYWYRQSLGQGLEFLIYFQGNSAPDKSGLPSDRFSAERTGGSVSTLTIQRTQQEDSAVYLCASSRGQNAEAFFGQGTRLTVV.

This sequence joins TRBV18 and TRBJ2-2; tentative D call: TRBD2 (5 bases). Germline V gene sequence: CDR1 KGHSH, CDR2 LQKENI. Trimming left V 5 bases short and J 6 bases short, with 28 bases between. This CDR3 spans 19 amino acids. In nucleotides, the CDR3 is TGTGCCAGCTCAACAACGGGGTCCGCCAAACCCACTTTCTCCGGGGAGCTGTTTTTT. This codes for CASSTTGSAKPTFSGELFF.